This T cell receptor beta chain stems from a study of CXCR3-negative and CXCR3-positive naive CD8 T cells. As for the study in general: Per-library TRB read counts averaged about 1.5 +/- 0.3 million, adding up to around 140 million in total.

Study-level findings and limits: Diversity ran similarly high across both naive subsets but far lower in memory CD8+ cells.

The study made its TRB cDNA libraries by 5' RACE, adding UMI labels. TCRdb reprocessed the 5' RACE reads and stores each CDR3 protein as one record, lacking DNA. Its table records more than 35,000 distinct CDR3 sequences. A word on this clonotype: The antigen is undetermined.

Germline values: CDR1 SGHVS, CDR2 FQNEAQ. The CDR3 loop spans 15 amino acids. This TCR came from a human donor in good health. Some clones in this sample may be carry-over from other donors' samples. The chain is built from TRBV7-8 and TRBJ2-2; TCRdb's D gene call, TRBD1, goes unchecked for lack of DNA. Sequencing input: memory CD8+ T cells from blood. The CDR3 region is CASSLAGQSDRELFF. The whole variable domain, filled in from reference TRBV7-8 and TRBJ2-2, reads GAGVSQSPRYKVAKRGQDVALRCDPISGHVSLFWYQQALGQGPEFLTYFQNEAQLDKSGLPSDRFFAERPEGSVSTLKIQRTQQEDSAVYLCASSLAGQSDRELFFGEGSRLTVL.